This TCR beta chain was obtained from a study of CD8+ T cells in alopecia areata. The authors sorted pooled cutaneous lymph node cells using CD4, CD8alpha, NKG2D, NKG2ACE and other markers. Overall study results and limits: Normal scalp showed lower clonality than lesional scalp, especially alopecia totalis/universalis. The study also sequences resident alphabeta T cells of normal skin in scalp samples.

cDNA reverse transcribed from extracted RNA served as the sequencing template. Using immunoSEQ multiplex PCR, the repertoire was profiled, and TCRdb retains in-frame clones only, with some absent. There are 200,000 to 300,000 clones in the sample, none observed a single time. Note on this clone: Its antigen is undetermined. The listed genes are named as in mouse.

Sequenced input: CD4+ T cells sorted from a lymph node. The TCR sequence derives from a C3H/HeJ mouse with alopecia areata. These mice share the MHC haplotype H2-k.

CDR3 DNA (partial): TGTGCCTGGAGTCCTATAAACTCC. Residues: CAWSPINS. The complete CDR3 protein is CAWSPINSDYTF. The chain couples TRBV31 to TRBJ1-2; D gene ambiguous. The CDR3 goes on 4 residues after the read ends, and that part is filled in from the germline J gene. With 1 base removed from V and 1 base from J, the gap between germline ends came to 4 bases. Germline V lookup: CDR1 GKSSPN, CDR2 SITVG. This CDR3 comprises 12 residues.